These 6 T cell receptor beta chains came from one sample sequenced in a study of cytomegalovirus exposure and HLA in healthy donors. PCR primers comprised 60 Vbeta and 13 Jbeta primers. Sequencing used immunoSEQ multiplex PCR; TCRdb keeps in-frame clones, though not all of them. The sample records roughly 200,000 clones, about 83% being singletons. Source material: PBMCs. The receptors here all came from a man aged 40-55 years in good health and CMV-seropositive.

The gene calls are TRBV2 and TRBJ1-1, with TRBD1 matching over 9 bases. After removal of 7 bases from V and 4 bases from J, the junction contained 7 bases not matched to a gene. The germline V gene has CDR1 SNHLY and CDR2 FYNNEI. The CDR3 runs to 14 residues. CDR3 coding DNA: TGTGCCAGCACCCTCACAGGGGGCGGCACTGAAGCTTTCTTT. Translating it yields CASTLTGGGTEAFF. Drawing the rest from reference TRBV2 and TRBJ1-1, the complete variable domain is EPEVTQTPSHQVTQMGQEVILRCVPISNHLYFYWYRQILGQKVEFLVSFYNNEISEKSEIFDDQFSVERPDGSNFTLKIRSTKLEDSAMYFCASTLTGGGTEAFFGQGTRLTVV.

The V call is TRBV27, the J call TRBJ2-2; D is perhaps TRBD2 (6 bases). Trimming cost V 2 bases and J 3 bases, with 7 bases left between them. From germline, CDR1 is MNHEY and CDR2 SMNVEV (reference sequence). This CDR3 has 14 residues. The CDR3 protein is CASSLSGYTGELFF. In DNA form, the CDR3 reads TGTGCCAGCAGTTTAAGCGGGTACACCGGGGAGCTGTTTTTT.

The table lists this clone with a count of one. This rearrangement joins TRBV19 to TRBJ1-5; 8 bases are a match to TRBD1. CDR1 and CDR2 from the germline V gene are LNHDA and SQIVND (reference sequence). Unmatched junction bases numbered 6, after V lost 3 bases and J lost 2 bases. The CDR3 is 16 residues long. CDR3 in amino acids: CASSISKQGGNQPQHF. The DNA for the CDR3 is TGTGCCAGTAGTATCTCAAAACAGGGGGGCAATCAGCCCCAGCATTTT.

The CDR3: CASRTSGGSYEQYF. The CDR3 DNA sequence: TGTGCCAGTAGGACTTCCGGGGGCTCCTACGAGCAGTACTTC. The V and J genes are TRBV19 and TRBJ2-7; D perhaps matches TRBD2 (6 bases). Germline V lookup: CDR1 LNHDA, CDR2 SQIVND (reference sequence). Trimming took off 6 bases at V and 0 bases at J, with 12 bases between the two ends. The CDR3 is 14 amino acids.

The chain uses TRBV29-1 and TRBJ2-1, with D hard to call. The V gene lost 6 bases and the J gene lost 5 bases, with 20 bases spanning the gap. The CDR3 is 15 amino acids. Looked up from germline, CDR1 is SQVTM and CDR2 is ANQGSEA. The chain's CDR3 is CSVDQLLLGHNEQFF. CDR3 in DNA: TGCAGCGTAGACCAGCTACTACTTGGTCACAATGAGCAGTTCTTC.

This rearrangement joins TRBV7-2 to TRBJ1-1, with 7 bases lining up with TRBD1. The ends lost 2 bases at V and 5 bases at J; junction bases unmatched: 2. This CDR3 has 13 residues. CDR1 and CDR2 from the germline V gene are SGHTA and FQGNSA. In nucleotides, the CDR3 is TGTGCCAGCAGCTTATTACAGGGGACTGAAGCTTTCTTT. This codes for CASSLLQGTEAFF.